The rows below give T cell receptor beta chains drawn from one sample of a study of blood T cell repertoires in COVID-19. Sequencing was performed with immunoSEQ multiplex PCR; in TCRdb, only in-frame clones are kept and a portion is missing. Of more than 70,000 clones detected, 86% appear once; the ten largest clones hold less than 9.5%. The specimen was peripheral blood. The receptors were sampled from a man between 60 and 70 years old with acute or convalescent COVID-19. CDR3s include the opening cysteine and the closing phenylalanine or tryptophan. The order of the fields is J gene, clone size, D gene, V gene, CDR3 protein, CDR3 DNA. The D gene is left open where the match is weak. Clone size appears in some rows only: once, few, many, or a class for an expanded clone.

TRBJ1-1,.,.,TRBV12-3/TRBV12-4,CASGAYTEAFF,TGTGCCAGCGGGGCTTACACTGAAGCTTTCTTT
TRBJ2-3,once,TRBD2,TRBV7-6,CASSSVPGLAVGPDTQYF,TGTGCCAGCAGCTCGGTCCCGGGACTAGCGGTGGGGCCAGATACGCAGTATTTT
TRBJ2-5,.,TRBD2,TRBV3-1/TRBV3-2,CASSVLPSGTQETQYF,TGTGCCAGCAGCGTATTGCCTAGCGGGACTCAAGAGACCCAGTACTTC
TRBJ1-5,few,TRBD1,TRBV2,CASSLDRGGPQHF,TGTGCCAGCAGCCTGGACAGGGGAGGTCCCCAGCATTTT
TRBJ1-1,.,TRBD1,TRBV5-1,CASSPDRGYTEAFF,TGCGCCAGCAGCCCGGACAGGGGGTACACTGAAGCTTTCTTT
TRBJ2-7,.,TRBD2,TRBV3-1/TRBV3-2,CASSQAGTGGAYEQYF,TGTGCCAGCAGCCAAGCCGGGACGGGGGGGGCCTACGAGCAGTACTTC
TRBJ2-2,.,TRBD1,TRBV11-2,CASSGRQGANTGELFF,TGTGCCAGCAGCGGAAGACAGGGGGCGAACACCGGGGAGCTGTTTTTT
TRBJ2-1,.,TRBD2,TRBV6-5,CASSYSSGISYNEQFF,TGTGCCAGCAGTTACAGTAGCGGGATCTCCTACAATGAGCAGTTCTTC
TRBJ2-5,.,TRBD2,TRBV4-2,CASSQASGRETQYF,TGTGCCAGCAGCCAGGCTAGCGGGAGGGAGACCCAGTACTTC
TRBJ1-2,.,.,TRBV6-6,CASTLTLIPNYGYTF,TGTGCCAGCACCCTGACACTGATCCCTAACTATGGCTACACCTTC
TRBJ2-1,.,TRBD2,TRBV7-3,CADRLLAGAYNEQFF,TGTGCCGACCGACTACTAGCGGGAGCCTACAATGAGCAGTTCTTC
TRBJ1-3,.,TRBD1,TRBV18,CASSSDRGTGNTIYF,TGTGCCAGCTCATCGGACAGGGGAACTGGAAACACCATATATTTT
TRBJ1-2,.,.,TRBV18,CASSPFSRGVNGYTF,TGTGCCAGCTCACCCTTCTCCAGGGGAGTAAATGGCTACACCTTC
TRBJ2-7,.,TRBD1,TRBV15,CATSRPGTGSYEQYF,TGTGCCACCAGCAGGCCCGGGACAGGGTCCTACGAGCAGTACTTC
TRBJ2-1,.,TRBD2,TRBV3-1/TRBV3-2,CASSQEWGGSNEQFF,TGTGCCAGCAGCCAAGAATGGGGGGGGAGCAATGAGCAGTTCTTC
TRBJ2-4,.,TRBD1,TRBV5-1,CASSLGGQGIGIQYF,TGCGCCAGCAGCTTGGGGGGACAGGGGATTGGCATTCAGTACTTC
TRBJ2-1,.,TRBD2,TRBV6-2/TRBV6-3,CASSYSRAGTTGNEQFF,TGTGCCAGCAGTTACTCGAGGGCAGGGACTACGGGCAATGAGCAGTTCTTC
TRBJ2-3,.,.,TRBV27,CASRYRVTDTQYF,TGTGCCAGCCGATACAGGGTCACAGATACGCAGTATTTT
TRBJ2-5,.,TRBD2,TRBV27,CASSSRLGGETQYF,TGTGCCAGCAGTTCACGCCTGGGGGGGGAGACCCAGTACTTC
TRBJ2-1,.,TRBD2,TRBV5-5,CASSLATGTSGSDEQFF,TGTGCCAGCAGCCTGGCAACAGGGACTAGCGGGAGTGATGAGCAGTTCTTC
TRBJ1-4,few,.,TRBV13,CASSSSEDVTNEKLFF,TGTGCCAGCAGCTCATCGGAGGACGTCACTAATGAAAAACTGTTTTTT
TRBJ2-2,.,.,TRBV18,CASSPPTGTNTGELFF,TGTGCCAGCTCACCACCGACAGGGACTAACACCGGGGAGCTGTTTTTT
TRBJ1-1,.,TRBD1,TRBV18,CASSLGSGGRVRTEAFF,TGTGCCAGCTCACTGGGATCAGGGGGTAGGGTTCGCACTGAAGCTTTCTTT
TRBJ2-5,.,.,TRBV6-5,CASTPTLGGTQYF,TGTGCCAGCACCCCGACGCTGGGAGGGACCCAGTACTTC
TRBJ1-1,.,.,TRBV6-2/TRBV6-3,CASGRGRGEAFF,TGTGCCAGCGGCCGAGGCCGGGGGGAAGCTTTCTTT
TRBJ2-6,.,.,TRBV18,CASSFTRGSGANVLTF,TGTGCCAGCTCCTTCACGCGGGGCTCTGGGGCCAACGTCCTGACTTTC
TRBJ1-4,.,TRBD1,TRBV5-1,CASSLEGTGGYEKLFF,TGCGCCAGCAGCTTGGAGGGGACAGGGGGTTATGAAAAACTGTTTTTT
TRBJ2-1,.,.,TRBV5-1,CASSLAGPRGDEQFF,TGCGCCAGCAGCTTGGCTGGGCCCAGGGGCGATGAGCAGTTCTTC
TRBJ1-2,.,.,TRBV30,CAWKGYYGYTF,TGTGCCTGGAAGGGGTACTATGGCTACACCTTC
TRBJ2-3,once,TRBD2,TRBV6-5,CASSTGTSGAYTQYF,TGTGCCAGCAGTACGGGGACTAGCGGGGCATATACGCAGTATTTT
TRBJ2-3,.,TRBD2,TRBV6-1,CASSETSGRAGTQYF,TGTGCCAGCAGTGAAACTAGCGGGAGGGCCGGTACGCAGTATTTT
TRBJ1-2,.,.,TRBV30,CAWDPWGDGYTF,TGTGCCTGGGACCCATGGGGGGACGGCTACACCTTC
TRBJ2-7,.,.,TRBV7-2,CASSPRTAYEQYF,TGTGCCAGCAGCCCGCGGACAGCTTACGAGCAGTACTTC
TRBJ2-1,.,.,TRBV10-2,CASSDFYEQFF,TGCGCCAGCAGTGACTTCTATGAGCAGTTCTTC
TRBJ1-2,.,.,TRBV19,CASSIEDTYGYTF,TGTGCCAGTAGTATAGAGGACACCTATGGCTACACCTTC
TRBJ1-2,.,TRBD1,TRBV5-1,CASSLQGPDGYTF,TGCGCCAGCAGCTTACAGGGGCCGGATGGCTACACCTTC
TRBJ2-1,.,.,TRBV7-9,CASSFQGGQWNEQFF,TGTGCCAGCAGCTTTCAGGGGGGCCAATGGAATGAGCAGTTCTTC
TRBJ2-5,.,.,TRBV6-6,CASSHREHQETQYF,TGTGCCAGCAGCCACCGGGAACACCAAGAGACCCAGTACTTC